These 12 T cell receptor beta chains originate from one sample sequenced in a study of OX40 agonist ivuxolimab in advanced cancers. The table came from immunoSEQ multiplex PCR; TCRdb's copy has only in-frame clones and leaves some out. The sample contains around 38,000 clones, about 78% of which appear only once. The specimen was CD4+ or CD8+ T cells sorted from blood, collected in a trial of the OX40 agonist ivuxolimab. Receptor source: an adult with an advanced solid tumor such as melanoma, head and neck, liver or kidney cancer.

The chain carries TRBV2 and TRBJ2-7; 7 bases are a match to TRBD2. CDR1 SNHLY and CDR2 FYNNEI come from the germline V gene. Germline trimming cut 7 bases from V and 6 bases from J; bases unmatched to any gene: 3. This CDR3 has 11 residues. CDR3 loop: CASMGRGEQYF. CDR3 nucleotides: TGTGCCAGCATGGGGAGGGGCGAGCAGTACTTC.

The count of this clone is one. The chain employs TRBV30 and TRBJ1-1, with 10 positions matching TRBD1. With 1 base clipped from V and 13 bases from J, the junction kept 6 bases outside the gene matches. This CDR3 is 12 amino acids long. The germline V gene encodes CDR1 GTSNPN and CDR2 SVGIG (reference sequence). CDR3 coding DNA: TGTGCCTGGAGTGCGGGACAGGGGAGGGGTTTCTTT. This sequence encodes CAWSAGQGRGFF.

The CDR3: CASSVTGLAGASLREQFF. In DNA form, the CDR3 reads TGTGCCAGCAGCGTAACGGGACTAGCGGGAGCTTCCCTACGGGAGCAGTTCTTC. The chain is built from TRBV9 and TRBJ2-1, with 14 bases identical to TRBD2. The CDR3 length is 18 residues. Germline trimming cut 1 base from V and 10 bases from J; bases unmatched to any gene: 13. Germline CDR1 is SGDLS and CDR2 is YYNGEE.

This rearrangement joins TRBV7-2 to TRBJ2-2; 7 bases align to TRBD1. J was trimmed by 0 bases and V by 3 bases; bases with no gene match: 1. The germline V gene has CDR1 SGHTA and CDR2 FQGNSA. CDR3 length: 15 amino acids. The CDR3 sequence: CASSFGTANTGELFF. As DNA, the CDR3 is TGTGCCAGCAGCTTCGGGACAGCGAACACCGGGGAGCTGTTTTTT.

J is TRBJ2-5 and V is TRBV6-5, with 10 nucleotides matching TRBD2. Germline CDR1 MNHEY, CDR2 SVGAGI. This CDR3 is built from 15 residues. Trimming took 4 bases from V and 4 from J; bases not matched to a gene: 6. The CDR3 reads CASSSAGGPGETQYF. CDR3 in DNA: TGTGCCAGCAGTTCAGCGGGGGGGCCAGGAGAGACCCAGTACTTC.

The rearrangement uses TRBV2 and TRBJ2-6; D uncertain. Trimming cost V 7 bases and J 0 bases, with 7 bases left between them. Germline V lookup: CDR1 SNHLY, CDR2 FYNNEI. This CDR3 has 14 residues. The CDR3 here is CASNQFSGANVLTF. In nucleotides, the CDR3 is TGTGCCAGCAATCAATTCTCTGGGGCCAACGTCCTGACTTTC.

This chain joins TRBV9 and TRBJ2-2, with D perhaps TRBD1 (6 bases). V was shortened by 4 bases and J by 0 bases, with 10 bases between the two germline ends. The CDR3 consists of 15 residues. Germline CDR1 reads SGDLS; CDR2 reads YYNGEE. The CDR3 sequence is CASSPRGTNTGELFF. The CDR3, as DNA: TGTGCCAGCAGCCCCAGGGGAACGAACACCGGGGAGCTGTTTTTT. Filled out from reference TRBV9 and TRBJ2-2, the complete variable domain reads DSGVTQTPKHLITATGQRVTLRCSPRSGDLSVYWYQQSLDQGLQFLIQYYNGEERAKGNILERFSAQQFPDLHSELNLSSLELGDSALYFCASSPRGTNTGELFFGEGSRLTVL.

The chain has TRBV6-6 and TRBJ2-7; the match to TRBD2 covers 7 bases. J was trimmed by 4 bases and V by 0 bases; bases with no gene match: 6. The CDR3 is 15 amino acids. The V gene's germline CDR1 is MNHNY and CDR2 SVGAGI (reference sequence). The CDR3 nucleotides are TGTGCCAGCAGTTACTCGGGCGGGAGACAGTACGAGCAGTACTTC. As protein: CASSYSGGRQYEQYF.

This clone has more than one count but fewer than ten. The V gene is TRBV5-8, the J gene TRBJ2-3, with D uncertain. V was clipped by 4 bases and J by 1 base, with 10 bases between them. CDR3 length equals 14 residues. Germline assignment: CDR1 SGHTS and CDR2 YDEGEE. CDR3 DNA sequence: TGTGCCAGCAGCGCGGCCCTGGGCACAGATACGCAGTATTTT. It specifies CASSAALGTDTQYF.

The gene calls are TRBV7-8 and TRBJ1-4; D is unclear. V lost 4 bases and J 12 bases, leaving 18 bases between the germline ends. Germline V gene data show CDR1 as SGHVS and CDR2 as FQNEAQ. The CDR3 is made up of 14 amino acids. For the CDR3, the DNA is TGTGCCAGCAGCTCAAGGGTCCGAGAGGTGGAACTGTTTTTT. Residues: CASSSRVREVELFF. Full variable domain (outside the CDR3, taken from reference TRBV7-8 and TRBJ1-4): GAGVSQSPRYKVAKRGQDVALRCDPISGHVSLFWYQQALGQGPEFLTYFQNEAQLDKSGLPSDRFFAERPEGSVSTLKIQRTQQEDSAVYLCASSSRVREVELFFGSGTQLSVL.

The rearrangement uses TRBV2 and TRBJ1-4; D is undetermined. CDR3 length equals 14 residues. The germline CDR1 and CDR2 sequences are SNHLY and FYNNEI. Trimming stripped 4 bases from V and 13 bases from J, with 19 bases between. In DNA, the CDR3 is TGTGCCAGCAGTGGAAATCGGGAAGGGATTGGACTGTTTTTT. It translates to CASSGNREGIGLFF. The full variable domain, completed using reference TRBV2 and TRBJ1-4, is EPEVTQTPSHQVTQMGQEVILRCVPISNHLYFYWYRQILGQKVEFLVSFYNNEISEKSEIFDDQFSVERPDGSNFTLKIRSTKLEDSAMYFCASSGNREGIGLFFGSGTQLSVL.

This chain links TRBV6-5 with TRBJ2-1; 7 bases map to TRBD1. Germline V gene data show CDR1 as MNHEY and CDR2 as SVGAGI. The CDR3 runs to 15 residues. Losses at the gene ends were 2 bases for V and 6 bases for J; bases not matched to a gene: 7. The CDR3 region is CASSYRGGAINEQFF. CDR3 DNA sequence: TGTGCCAGCAGTTACCGAGGGGGCGCGATCAATGAGCAGTTCTTC.